Included here is one TCR beta chain sequence, with context. Antigen unknown. TCRdb recomputed calls from the 5' RACE reads with MiXCR, one row per CDR3 protein. Of 540,000 or so distinct CDR3 sequences in the sample, about 20% were seen once. The sample is drawn from a study of T-cell memory formation after mild COVID-19. The study's findings and limits: The study found balanced CD4/CD8 in clones contracting day 15 to 85 and a CD4+ lean in later expanders.

This CDR3 is 11 amino acids long. Germline CDR1 is DFQATT and CDR2 is SNEGSKA (reference sequence). V shed 5 bases and J shed 11 bases, with 15 bases lying between them. This rearrangement joins TRBV20-1 to TRBJ1-1; D is undetermined. The sequence was obtained from an adult woman who had mild COVID-19 (a few samples of this study predate the infection). Cell type and time point are not known. The sample taken for sequencing was PBMCs or a T cell subset sorted from them (not recorded which). The CDR3 coding sequence is TGCAGTGCTGCTCTTGGGAGCCCCGCTTTCTTT. Its translation: CSAALGSPAFF.